Reported below is one T cell receptor (beta chain). Its antigen is not known. The V and J ends lost 0 bases and 0 bases respectively, with 6 bases between them. CDR1 is LGHNA, CDR2 YSLEER, per germline. The CDR3 covers 14 residues. A sample-barcoded 5' primer and a J-beta primer mix were used in a second PCR of roughly 6 to 12 cycles. MiXCR, applied by TCRdb to the 5' RACE reads, yields one record per CDR3 protein. The sample carries 550,000 to 750,000 distinct CDR3 sequences, under 25% recorded once. This record comes from a study of blood T cells in healthy people across ages. Notes on the study in general: TCR beta diversity was tightly associated with the proportion of naive T cells. Donors of long life had a larger count of naive CD4+ cells and greater diversity than aged donors.

The clonotype was recovered from a man aged 65-85 years in good health. This chain connects TRBV4-3 to TRBJ2-7; no clear D. Sequencing input: blood. CDR3 residues: CASSQEVASYEQYF. CDR3 sequence (DNA): TGCGCCAGCAGCCAAGAGGTAGCCTCCTACGAGCAGTACTTC.